Shown below are 13 T cell receptor beta chains from a single sample sequenced in a study of T-cell memory formation after mild COVID-19. In TCRdb, the 5' RACE reads were re-called with MiXCR into one record per CDR3 protein. Here the sample spans about 200,000 distinct CDR3 sequences, around 9.5% being singletons. Sample: PBMCs or a T cell subset sorted from them (not recorded which). The receptors shown here come from a young man who had mild COVID-19 (a few samples of this study predate the infection). Cell type and time point are not known.

The chain is built from TRBV6-5 and TRBJ1-5; D is ambiguous. The V gene's germline CDR1 is MNHEY and CDR2 SVGAGI. The CDR3 sequence is 15 residues long. V lost 6 bases to trimming and J lost 4 bases, with 16 bases between them. The DNA for the CDR3 is TGTGCCAGCAGCCGATCCGGCGGACCGAATCAGCCCCAGCATTTT. Protein: CASSRSGGPNQPQHF.

A remark on this clonotype: It may be a read error: a sequence one base away is much more abundant. Because it lacks the conserved phenylalanine or tryptophan at the end, this CDR3 is likely a read error. The chain couples TRBV6-6 to TRBJ1-4, with a weak D call TRBD1 (5 bases). The CDR3 covers 12 residues. V was pared by 6 bases and J by 12 bases, with 14 bases between. The germline V gene encodes CDR1 MNHNY and CDR2 SVGAGI (reference sequence). The chain's CDR3 is CASRVGVEELFL. In nucleotides, the CDR3 is TGTGCCAGCAGGGTGGGGGTAGAAGAACTGTTTCTT.

The chain recombines TRBV27 with TRBJ2-5; TRBD1 matches 7 bases. Germline V lookup: CDR1 MNHEY, CDR2 SMNVEV (reference sequence). The CDR3 has 13 residues. CDR3 in amino acids: CWGGQARYETQYF. Written as DNA, the CDR3 is TGTTGGGGTGGACAGGCACGCTACGAGACCCAGTACTTC.

The sample holds many counts of this clonotype. The chain joins TRBV5-1 to TRBJ2-7; 7 positions agree with TRBD2. Germline CDR1 reads SGHRS; CDR2 reads YFSETQ. This CDR3 comprises 15 residues. V was pared by 3 bases and J by 0 bases, with 6 bases of the junction left unmatched. CDR3 region: CASSSASGISYEQYF. CDR3 sequence (DNA): TGCGCCAGCAGCTCAGCTAGCGGCATCTCCTACGAGCAGTACTTC.

The chain recombines TRBV13 with TRBJ2-3; D possibly matches TRBD1 or TRBD2 (6 bases each). Looked up from germline, CDR1 is PRHDT and CDR2 is FYEKMQ (reference sequence). This CDR3 is built from 13 residues. V lost 4 bases, J lost 9 bases, and 14 bases lay in between. The CDR3 DNA sequence: TGTGCCAGCAGCTCCGCGGGACAATACACGCAGTATTTT. Protein sequence: CASSSAGQYTQYF.

This clonotype was seen repeatedly, ten times or more. The rearrangement joins TRBV11-2 to TRBJ2-3; 9 positions agree with TRBD2. Germline CDR1 SGHAT, CDR2 FQNNGV. With 9 bases clipped from V and 2 bases from J, the junction kept 12 bases outside the gene matches. This CDR3 is 16 amino acids long. CDR3 sequence (DNA): TGTGCCAGTCGGCGGGGAGCGGGGGGTCTCACAGATACGCAGTATTTT. It is translated as CASRRGAGGLTDTQYF.

The V call is TRBV20-1, the J call TRBJ1-5; possibly TRBD1 for D (6 bases). The CDR3 loop spans 15 amino acids. Trimming pared 0 bases from V and 6 bases from J, leaving 15 bases between. From germline, CDR1 is DFQATT and CDR2 SNEGSKA (reference sequence). Written as DNA, the CDR3 is TGCAGTGCTAGAGAGCTAGAAGGGGGTTCTCAGCCCCAGCATTTT. It specifies CSARELEGGSQPQHF.

The V and J genes are TRBV6-1 and TRBJ2-1; 10 positions agree with TRBD2. The CDR3 length is 16 residues. Looked up from germline, CDR1 is MNHNS and CDR2 is SASEGT. V gave up 5 bases and J gave up 3 bases; unmatched junction bases: 7. CDR3: CASSYLAGANYNEQFF. Written as DNA, the CDR3 is TGTGCCAGCAGTTACCTAGCGGGGGCCAACTACAATGAGCAGTTCTTC.

This clonotype came up many times. The V and J genes are TRBV12-3 or TRBV12-4 and TRBJ1-5, with D possibly matching TRBD1 (5 bases). V shed 7 bases and J shed 5 bases, with 15 bases lying between them. CDR3 length: 14 residues. CDR3 coding DNA: TGTGCCAGCATGCCGGGCCACAGGCATCAGCCCCAGCATTTT. It codes for CASMPGHRHQPQHF.

This clonotype was picked up a small number of times. This chain connects TRBV6-1 to TRBJ1-5; D unresolved. The CDR3 consists of 14 residues. V shed 3 bases and J shed 4 bases, with 10 bases lying between them. Germline assignment: CDR1 MNHNS and CDR2 SASEGT. CDR3 loop: CASSEGYRNQPQHF. The CDR3 DNA is TGTGCCAGCAGTGAGGGGTATAGGAATCAGCCCCAGCATTTT.

This clonotype was detected ten times or more. The J gene is TRBJ1-1, the V gene TRBV6-2 or TRBV6-3; the match to TRBD1 covers 7 bases. V was pared by 0 bases and J by 0 bases, with 10 bases of the junction left unmatched. This CDR3 comprises 18 residues. CDR1 MNHEY and CDR2 SVGEGT come from the germline V gene. For the CDR3, the DNA is TGTGCCAGCAGTTACTCTTCCAGGGGGGTTCGAATGAACACTGAAGCTTTCTTT. Residues: CASSYSSRGVRMNTEAFF.

This clonotype has only a few counts. The chain is built from TRBV6-2 or TRBV6-3 and TRBJ1-1, with D maybe TRBD1 (5 bases). CDR3 size: 12 residues. Trimming took 3 bases from V and 6 from J, leaving 8 bases between them. Germline CDR1 MNHEY, CDR2 SVGEGT. In DNA, the CDR3 is TGTGCCAGCAGTTATAGGGGCGCTGAAGCTTTCTTT. Translated, it gives CASSYRGAEAFF.

This clonotype has more than one count but fewer than ten. The J gene is TRBJ1-1, the V gene TRBV6-2 or TRBV6-3; D not certain. V was shortened by 4 bases and J by 5 bases, with 8 bases between the two germline ends. The CDR3 spans 12 residues. Germline lookup yields CDR1 MNHEY and CDR2 SVGEGT. In DNA form, the CDR3 reads TGTGCCAGCAGTTGGGTAGTTACTGAAGCTTTCTTT. Translating it yields CASSWVVTEAFF.